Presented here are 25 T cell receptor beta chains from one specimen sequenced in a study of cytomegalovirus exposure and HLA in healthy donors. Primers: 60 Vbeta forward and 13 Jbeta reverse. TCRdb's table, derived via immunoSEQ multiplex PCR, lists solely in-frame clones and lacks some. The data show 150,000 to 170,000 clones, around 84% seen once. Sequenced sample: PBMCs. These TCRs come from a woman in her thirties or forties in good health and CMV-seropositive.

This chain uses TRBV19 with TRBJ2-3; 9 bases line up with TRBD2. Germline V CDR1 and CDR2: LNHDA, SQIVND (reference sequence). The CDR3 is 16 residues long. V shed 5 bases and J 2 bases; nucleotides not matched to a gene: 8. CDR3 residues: CASSWTRLAATDTQYF. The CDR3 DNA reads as TGTGCCAGTAGTTGGACCCGACTAGCGGCCACAGATACGCAGTATTTT.

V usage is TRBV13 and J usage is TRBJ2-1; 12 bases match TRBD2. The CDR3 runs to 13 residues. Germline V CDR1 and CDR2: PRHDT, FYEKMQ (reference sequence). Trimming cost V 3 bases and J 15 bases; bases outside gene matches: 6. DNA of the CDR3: TGTGCCAGCAGCTTGGGACTAGCGGGTAAGCGGTTCTTC. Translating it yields CASSLGLAGKRFF. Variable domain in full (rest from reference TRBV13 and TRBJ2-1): AAGVIQSPRHLIKEKRETATLKCYPIPRHDTVYWYQQGPGQDPQFLISFYEKMQSDKGSIPDRFSAQQFSDYHSELNMSSLELGDSALYFCASSLGLAGKRFFGPGTRLTVL.

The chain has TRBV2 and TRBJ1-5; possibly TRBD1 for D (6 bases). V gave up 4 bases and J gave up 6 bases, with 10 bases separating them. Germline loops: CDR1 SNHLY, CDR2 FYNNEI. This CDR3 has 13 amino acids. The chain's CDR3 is CASSGQVGQPQHF. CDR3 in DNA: TGTGCCAGCAGTGGACAGGTGGGTCAGCCCCAGCATTTT.

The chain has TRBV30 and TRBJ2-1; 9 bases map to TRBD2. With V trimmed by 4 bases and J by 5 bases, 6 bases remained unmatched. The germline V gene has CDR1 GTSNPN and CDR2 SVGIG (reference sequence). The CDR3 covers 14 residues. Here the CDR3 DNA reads TGTGCCTGGAAGCGGGGGGCTTTTAACAATGAGCAGTTCTTC. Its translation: CAWKRGAFNNEQFF.

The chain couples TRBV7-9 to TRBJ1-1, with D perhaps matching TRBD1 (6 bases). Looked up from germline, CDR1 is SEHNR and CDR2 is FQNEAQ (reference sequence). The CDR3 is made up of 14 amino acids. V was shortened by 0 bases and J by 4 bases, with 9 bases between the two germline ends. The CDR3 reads CASSLARGFTEAFF. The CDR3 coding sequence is TGTGCCAGCAGCTTAGCCAGGGGATTCACTGAAGCTTTCTTT.

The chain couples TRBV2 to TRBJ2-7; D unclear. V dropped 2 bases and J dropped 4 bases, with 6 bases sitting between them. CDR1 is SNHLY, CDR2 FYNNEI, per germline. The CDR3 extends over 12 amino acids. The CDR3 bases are TGTGCCAGCAGTGAACTCCTATACGAGCAGTACTTC. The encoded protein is CASSELLYEQYF. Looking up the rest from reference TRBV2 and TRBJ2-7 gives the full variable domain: EPEVTQTPSHQVTQMGQEVILRCVPISNHLYFYWYRQILGQKVEFLVSFYNNEISEKSEIFDDQFSVERPDGSNFTLKIRSTKLEDSAMYFCASSELLYEQYFGPGTRLTVT.

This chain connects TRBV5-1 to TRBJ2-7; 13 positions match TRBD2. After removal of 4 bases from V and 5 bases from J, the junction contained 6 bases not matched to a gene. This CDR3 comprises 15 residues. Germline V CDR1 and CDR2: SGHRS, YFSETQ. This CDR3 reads CASSRTSGRAHEQYF. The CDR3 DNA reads TGCGCCAGCAGCAGGACTAGCGGGAGAGCCCACGAGCAGTACTTC.

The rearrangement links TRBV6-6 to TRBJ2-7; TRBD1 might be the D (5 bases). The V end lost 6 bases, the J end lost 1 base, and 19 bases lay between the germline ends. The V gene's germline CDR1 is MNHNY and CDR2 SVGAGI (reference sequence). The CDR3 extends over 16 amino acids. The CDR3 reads CASSPADSSLSYEQYF. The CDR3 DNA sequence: TGTGCCAGCAGCCCAGCAGACAGTTCACTTTCCTACGAGCAGTACTTC.

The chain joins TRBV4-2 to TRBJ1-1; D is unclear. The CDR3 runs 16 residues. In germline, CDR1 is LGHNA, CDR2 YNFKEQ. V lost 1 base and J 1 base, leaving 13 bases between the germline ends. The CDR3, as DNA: TGTGCCAGCAGCCAAGCCTTACAGCAGACGAACACTGAAGCTTTCTTT. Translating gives CASSQALQQTNTEAFF.

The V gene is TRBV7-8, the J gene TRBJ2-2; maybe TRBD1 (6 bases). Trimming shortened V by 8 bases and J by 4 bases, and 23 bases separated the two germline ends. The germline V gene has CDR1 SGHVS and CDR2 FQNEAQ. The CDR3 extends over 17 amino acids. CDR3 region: CASYFGRGLGATGELFF. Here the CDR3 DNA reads TGTGCCAGCTACTTTGGGAGAGGGCTGGGGGCCACCGGGGAGCTGTTTTTT.

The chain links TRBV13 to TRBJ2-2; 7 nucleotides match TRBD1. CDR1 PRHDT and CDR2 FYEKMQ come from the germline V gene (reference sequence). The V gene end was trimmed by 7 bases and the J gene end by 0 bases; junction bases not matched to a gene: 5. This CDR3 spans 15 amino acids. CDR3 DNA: TGTGCCAGCACCTTGGACAGGACGAACACCGGGGAGCTGTTTTTT. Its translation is CASTLDRTNTGELFF.

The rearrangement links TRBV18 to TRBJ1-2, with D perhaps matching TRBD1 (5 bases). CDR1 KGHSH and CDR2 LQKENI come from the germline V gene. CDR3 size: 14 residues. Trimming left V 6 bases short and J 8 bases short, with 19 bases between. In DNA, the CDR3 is TGTGCCAGCTCGGAAAGTCGGTCAGGGCGCGGCTACACCTTC. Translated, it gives CASSESRSGRGYTF.

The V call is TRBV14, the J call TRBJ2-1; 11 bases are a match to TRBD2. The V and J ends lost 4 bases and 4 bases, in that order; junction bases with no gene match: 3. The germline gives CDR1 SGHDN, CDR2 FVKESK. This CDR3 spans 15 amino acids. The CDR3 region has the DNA TGTGCCAGCAGCCCGCGGACTAGCGGGTACAATGAGCAGTTCTTC. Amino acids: CASSPRTSGYNEQFF.

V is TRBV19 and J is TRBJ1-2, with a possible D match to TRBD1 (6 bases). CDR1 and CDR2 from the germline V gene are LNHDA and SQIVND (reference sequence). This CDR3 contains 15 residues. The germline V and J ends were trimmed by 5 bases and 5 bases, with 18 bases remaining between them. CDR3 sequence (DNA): TGTGCCAGTAGTCGTCCAGGACAGAGAATATATGGCTACACCTTC. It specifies CASSRPGQRIYGYTF.

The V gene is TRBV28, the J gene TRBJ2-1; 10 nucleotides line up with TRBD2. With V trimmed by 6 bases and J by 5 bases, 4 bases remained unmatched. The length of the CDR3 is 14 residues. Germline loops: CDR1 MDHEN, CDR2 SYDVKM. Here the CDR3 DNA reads TGTGCCAGCAGAGCGGGAGGGCCCAACAATGAGCAGTTCTTC. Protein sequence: CASRAGGPNNEQFF.

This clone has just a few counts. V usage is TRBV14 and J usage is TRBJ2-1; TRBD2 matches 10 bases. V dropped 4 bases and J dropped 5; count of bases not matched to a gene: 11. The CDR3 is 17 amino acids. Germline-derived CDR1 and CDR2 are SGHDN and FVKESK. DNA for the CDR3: TGTGCCAGCAGCCCTCGAGGAGGACTAGCGGCTCACAATGAGCAGTTCTTC. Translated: CASSPRGGLAAHNEQFF.

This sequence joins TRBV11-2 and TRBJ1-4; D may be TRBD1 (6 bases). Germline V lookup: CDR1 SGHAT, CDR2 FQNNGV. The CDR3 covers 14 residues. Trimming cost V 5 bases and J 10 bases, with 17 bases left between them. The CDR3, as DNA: TGTGCCAGCAGCCCACGGGAAGAGACAGGAAAACTGTTTTTT. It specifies CASSPREETGKLFF.

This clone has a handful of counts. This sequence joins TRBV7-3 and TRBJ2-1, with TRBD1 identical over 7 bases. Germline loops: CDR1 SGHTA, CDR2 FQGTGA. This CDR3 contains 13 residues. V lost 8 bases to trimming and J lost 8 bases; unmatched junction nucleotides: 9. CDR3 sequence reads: CASGLTGIDEQFF. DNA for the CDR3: TGTGCCAGCGGACTGACAGGGATTGATGAGCAGTTCTTC.

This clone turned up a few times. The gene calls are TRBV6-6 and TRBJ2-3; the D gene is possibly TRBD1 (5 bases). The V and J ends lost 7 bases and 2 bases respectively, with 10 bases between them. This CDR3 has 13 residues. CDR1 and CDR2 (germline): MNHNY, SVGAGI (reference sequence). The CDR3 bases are TGTGCCAGCACAGGGCGGAACACAGATACGCAGTATTTT. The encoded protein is CASTGRNTDTQYF.

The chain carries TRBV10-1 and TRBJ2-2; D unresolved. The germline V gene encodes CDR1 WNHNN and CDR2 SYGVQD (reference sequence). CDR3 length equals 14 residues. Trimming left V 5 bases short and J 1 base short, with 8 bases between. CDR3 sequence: CASSISRNTGELFF. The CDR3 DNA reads TGCGCCAGCAGTATTAGTAGGAACACCGGGGAGCTGTTTTTT.

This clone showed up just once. The CDR3 DNA reads as TGTGCCAGCTCATCCCAGGGGGCAGATACGCAGTATTTT. It codes for CASSSQGADTQYF. The chain carries TRBV18 and TRBJ2-3; the match to TRBD1 covers 7 bases. CDR1 is KGHSH, CDR2 LQKENI, per germline. The CDR3 loop spans 13 amino acids. V was pared by 5 bases and J by 4 bases, with 3 bases of the junction left unmatched.

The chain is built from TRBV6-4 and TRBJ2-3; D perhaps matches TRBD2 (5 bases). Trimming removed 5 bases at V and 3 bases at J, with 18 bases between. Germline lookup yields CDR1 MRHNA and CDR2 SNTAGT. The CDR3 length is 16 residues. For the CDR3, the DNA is TGTGCCAGCAGTCACGAACTAGAAGCTTTTACAGATACGCAGTATTTT. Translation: CASSHELEAFTDTQYF.

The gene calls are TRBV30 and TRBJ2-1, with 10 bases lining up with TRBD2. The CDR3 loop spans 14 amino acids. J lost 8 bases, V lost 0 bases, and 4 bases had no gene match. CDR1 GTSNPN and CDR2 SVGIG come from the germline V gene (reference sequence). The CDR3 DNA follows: TGTGCCTGGAGTGTAACTAGCGGGATGGATGAGCAGTTCTTC. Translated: CAWSVTSGMDEQFF.

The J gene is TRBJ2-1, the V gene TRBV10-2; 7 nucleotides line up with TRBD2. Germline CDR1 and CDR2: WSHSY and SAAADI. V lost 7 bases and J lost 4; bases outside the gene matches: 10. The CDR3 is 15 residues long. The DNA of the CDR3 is TGCGCCAGCATGGGGGGGGACGGACTATACAATGAGCAGTTCTTC. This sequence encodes CASMGGDGLYNEQFF.

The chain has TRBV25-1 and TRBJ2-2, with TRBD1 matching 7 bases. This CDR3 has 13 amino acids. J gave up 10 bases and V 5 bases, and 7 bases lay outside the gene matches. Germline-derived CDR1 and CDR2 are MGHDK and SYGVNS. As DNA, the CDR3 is TGTGCCAGCAGTCAGGGGGTCTACGTGGAGCTGTTTTTT. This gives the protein CASSQGVYVELFF.